Shown below are 16 T cell receptor beta chains from a single sample sequenced in a study of cytomegalovirus exposure and HLA in healthy donors. PCR employed 60 Vbeta and 13 Jbeta primers. Assay used: immunoSEQ multiplex PCR; TCRdb lists only in-frame clones, some missing. The table includes under 200,000 clones, over 60% detected once. The sequencing input was PBMCs. The receptors derive from a man between 50 and 59 years old in good health and CMV-seropositive.

The chain combines TRBV11-2 with TRBJ1-1; 7 bases match TRBD1. Germline lookup yields CDR1 SGHAT and CDR2 FQNNGV. There are 15 residues in the CDR3. V lost 4 bases and J lost 0; bases outside the gene matches: 5. This CDR3 is CASSSLQGVNTEAFF. The CDR3 nucleotides read TGTGCCAGCAGCTCATTGCAGGGGGTGAACACTGAAGCTTTCTTT. Full variable domain (outside the CDR3, taken from reference TRBV11-2 and TRBJ1-1): EAGVAQSPRYKIIEKRQSVAFWCNPISGHATLYWYQQILGQGPKLLIQFQNNGVVDDSQLPKDRFSAERLKGVDSTLKIQPAKLEDSAVYLCASSSLQGVNTEAFFGQGTRLTVV.

This clone was seen a handful of times. The genes are TRBV28 and TRBJ2-3; the match to TRBD2 covers 8 bases. The CDR3 loop spans 15 amino acids. V lost 7 bases, J lost 3 bases, and 9 bases stayed unmatched. Germline-derived CDR1 and CDR2 are MDHEN and SYDVKM. The CDR3 loop is CASTPRGGRTDTQYF. CDR3 in DNA: TGTGCCAGCACTCCCCGGGGGGGGCGGACAGATACGCAGTATTTT. The whole variable domain, filled in from reference TRBV28 and TRBJ2-3, reads DVKVTQSSRYLVKRTGEKVFLECVQDMDHENMFWYRQDPGLGLRLIYFSYDVKMKEKGDIPEGYSVSREKKERFSLILESASTNQTSMYLCASTPRGGRTDTQYFGPGTRLTVL.

This clone is a singleton in its sample. V and J are TRBV11-2 and TRBJ2-7, with TRBD1 identical over 7 bases. The trim removed 1 base at V and 2 bases at J, leaving 14 bases unmatched. There are 18 residues in the CDR3. Germline CDR1 and CDR2: SGHAT and FQNNGV. The CDR3 sequence: CASSLGVIGRGRTYEQYV. The CDR3 nucleotides read TGTGCCAGCAGCTTAGGGGTCATCGGCAGGGGGAGAACCTACGAGCAGTACGTC.

V gene TRBV21-1 combines with J gene TRBJ2-2; TRBD1, the table's D call, lacks a check against the DNA. TRBV21-1 is a listed pseudogene. The length of the CDR3 is 19 residues. The CDR3 nucleotides are TGTGCCAGCAGAACTATTAACAGGGGTGAGAGTCAAAACACCGGGGAGCTGTTTTTT. Protein product: CASRTINRGESQNTGELFF.

The rearrangement joins TRBV29-1 to TRBJ2-5; TRBD2 aligns across 8 bases. This CDR3 contains 18 residues. The germline CDR1 and CDR2 sequences are SQVTM and ANQGSEA. Trimming cost V 3 bases and J 4 bases; bases outside gene matches: 19. The CDR3 DNA is TGCAGCGTTGACAATCTTGCGGGGCGGGGGGTTCCAGGAGAGACCCAGTACTTC. Residues: CSVDNLAGRGVPGETQYF.

The V gene is TRBV5-1, the J gene TRBJ2-3; D may be TRBD1 (6 bases). Germline assignment: CDR1 SGHRS and CDR2 YFSETQ. The V end lost 0 bases, the J end lost 2 bases, and 10 bases lay between the germline ends. CDR3 length equals 15 residues. CDR3 sequence (DNA): TGCGCCAGCAGCTTGGAAAGGGGGAACACAGATACGCAGTATTTT. It is translated as CASSLERGNTDTQYF.

This clone was recorded once. The CDR3 here is CASSLQDYFKDTQYF. For the CDR3, the DNA is TGTGCCAGCAGCTTACAGGACTACTTTAAAGATACGCAGTATTTT. This chain links TRBV11-3 with TRBJ2-3; D might be TRBD2 (6 bases). Germline loops: CDR1 SGHNT, CDR2 YENEEA. This CDR3 spans 15 amino acids. Trimming took off 2 bases at V and 5 bases at J, with 14 bases between the two ends.

V and J are TRBV15 and TRBJ2-2, with 8 bases that match TRBD1. Germline lookup yields CDR1 LNHNV and CDR2 YYDKDF (reference sequence). With V trimmed by 4 bases and J by 5 bases, 3 bases remained unmatched. This CDR3 spans 14 amino acids. The CDR3 is CATSTDRVTGELFF. CDR3 in DNA: TGTGCCACCAGCACGGACAGGGTGACCGGGGAGCTGTTTTTT.

This clone was observed a handful of times. This sequence joins TRBV11-2 and TRBJ2-2; D not certain. CDR1 and CDR2 from the germline V gene are SGHAT and FQNNGV. The CDR3 spans 15 residues. The V gene lost 7 bases and the J gene lost 0 bases, with 12 bases spanning the gap. The CDR3 reads CASNTDNTNTGELFF. CDR3 bases: TGTGCCAGCAACACCGACAATACGAACACCGGGGAGCTGTTTTTT.

The V gene is TRBV5-1, the J gene TRBJ1-1; tentative D call: TRBD1 (5 bases). Trimming took off 2 bases at V and 3 bases at J, with 11 bases between the two ends. The CDR3 runs 14 residues. Germline loops: CDR1 SGHRS, CDR2 YFSETQ. The CDR3 reads CASSFPGEHTEAFF. Written as DNA, the CDR3 is TGCGCCAGCAGCTTCCCGGGGGAACACACTGAAGCTTTCTTT.

The chain joins TRBV6-1 to TRBJ1-3; no reliable D call. The CDR3 is 15 residues long. The germline gives CDR1 MNHNS, CDR2 SASEGT. V lost 2 bases and J 0 bases, leaving 8 bases between the germline ends. CDR3 DNA: TGTGCCAGCAGTGAACGAGTCAACTCTGGAAACACCATATATTTT. Its protein product is CASSERVNSGNTIYF.

The CDR3 nucleotides are TGTGCCACCAGCAGGGGGGCGACGGGCATCGAGACCCAGTACTTC. Its translation: CATSRGATGIETQYF. This chain joins TRBV15 and TRBJ2-5, with TRBD1 as a possible D gene (6 bases). Germline V CDR1 and CDR2: LNHNV, YYDKDF (reference sequence). This CDR3 spans 15 amino acids. V lost 3 bases and J lost 5, with 16 bases in between. Combining the CDR3 with reference TRBV15 and TRBJ2-5 gives the whole variable domain DAMVIQNPRYQVTQFGKPVTLSCSQTLNHNVMYWYQQKSSQAPKLLFHYYDKDFNNEADTPDNFQSRRPNTSFCFLDIRSPGLGDTAMYLCATSRGATGIETQYFGPGTRLLVL.

This clone has a handful of counts. The chain employs TRBV5-6 and TRBJ1-1, with TRBD1 matching over 8 bases. The V segment lost 2 bases and the J segment 0 bases; nucleotides outside the gene matches: 6. This CDR3 region has 16 residues. Germline V lookup: CDR1 SGHDT, CDR2 YYEEEE. CDR3 region: CASSFRGQIMNTEAFF. The CDR3 DNA sequence: TGTGCCAGCAGCTTCAGGGGGCAGATAATGAACACTGAAGCTTTCTTT.

V and J are TRBV4-3 and TRBJ2-7; weak D call: TRBD2 (7 bases). This CDR3 contains 15 residues. Trimming removed 3 bases from V and 6 bases from J, with 18 bases in between. In germline, CDR1 is LGHNA, CDR2 YSLEER. Here the CDR3 DNA reads TGCGCCAGCAGCCAGTGGGGGGGGGCAACCGGCGAGCAGTACTTC. Amino acid sequence: CASSQWGGATGEQYF.

V is TRBV4-3 and J is TRBJ2-7; D uncertain. V was cut by 4 bases and J by 0 bases, with 7 bases left in between. The length of the CDR3 is 13 residues. In germline, CDR1 is LGHNA, CDR2 YSLEER. CDR3 in DNA: TGCGCCAGCAGCCGGTCAGTCTCCTACGAGCAGTACTTC. Amino acid sequence: CASSRSVSYEQYF.

V is TRBV27 and J is TRBJ1-2; a weak D match, TRBD1 (6 bases). Trimming removed 5 bases at V and 7 bases at J, with 23 bases between. CDR1 and CDR2 (germline): MNHEY, SMNVEV (reference sequence). The CDR3 is made up of 16 amino acids. CDR3 protein: CASSPTQTGRVGGYTF. DNA for the CDR3: TGTGCCAGCAGTCCTACGCAAACAGGGCGCGTAGGTGGCTACACCTTC.